These T cell receptor beta chains were read from a single sample in a study of cytomegalovirus exposure and HLA in healthy donors. Assay: immunoSEQ multiplex PCR; the TCRdb copy retains only in-frame clones and omits some. Seen here are about 140,000 clones, around nine tenths observed once, and the top ten hold 7% to 9%. Input material: PBMCs. These receptors all stem from a woman between 18 and 29 years old in good health and CMV-seropositive. The CDR3 runs from the conserved cysteine through the conserved F or W. Each record gives: J gene, D gene, clone size, V gene, CDR3 protein, CDR3 DNA. The D gene is left open where the match is weak. The size field is filled for only some rows; it gives once, few, many or a size class.

J: TRBJ1-3
D: TRBD1
size: -
V: TRBV6-5
CDR3: CASSYSRTGGLDTIYF
DNA: TGTGCCAGCAGTTACTCGAGGACAGGGGGCTTAGACACCATATATTTT

J: TRBJ2-7
D: -
size: once
V: TRBV6-1
CDR3: CASRRGQNSYEQYF
DNA: TGTGCCAGCAGGAGAGGACAGAACTCCTACGAGCAGTACTTC

J: TRBJ2-2
D: -
size: once
V: TRBV12-5
CDR3: CASGNRNTGELFF
DNA: TGTGCTAGTGGTAACAGAAACACCGGGGAGCTGTTTTTT

J: TRBJ2-2
D: -
size: -
V: TRBV5-1
CDR3: CASKVMAQSNTGELFF
DNA: TGCGCCAGCAAAGTTATGGCACAGTCGAACACCGGGGAGCTGTTTTTT

J: TRBJ2-1
D: TRBD2
size: -
V: TRBV20-1
CDR3: CSAVIAGGLFF
DNA: TGCAGTGCAGTCATAGCGGGGGGCTTGTTCTTC

J: TRBJ2-7
D: TRBD2
size: once
V: TRBV5-1
CDR3: CASSWRGGAIDEQYF
DNA: TGCGCCAGCAGCTGGCGGGGGGGCGCAATCGACGAGCAGTACTTC

J: TRBJ2-1
D: TRBD2
size: -
V: TRBV27
CDR3: CASSLGAGSSYNEQFF
DNA: TGTGCCAGCAGTTTAGGAGCGGGGAGCTCCTACAATGAGCAGTTCTTC

J: TRBJ1-1
D: -
size: -
V: TRBV5-1
CDR3: CASSLVRMNTEAFF
DNA: TGCGCCAGCAGCTTGGTCAGAATGAACACTGAAGCTTTCTTT

J: TRBJ2-2
D: -
size: -
V: TRBV30
CDR3: CAWGRRGGDTGELFF
DNA: TGTGCCTGGGGGCGCAGGGGTGGGGACACCGGGGAGCTGTTTTTT

J: TRBJ1-5
D: -
size: -
V: TRBV29-1
CDR3: CSVLGGSNQPQHF
DNA: TGCAGCGTTTTAGGGGGTAGCAATCAGCCCCAGCATTTT

J: TRBJ1-1
D: TRBD1
size: -
V: TRBV2
CDR3: CATFSNRGTEAFF
DNA: TGTGCCACCTTTTCTAACAGGGGTACTGAAGCTTTCTTT

J: TRBJ2-5
D: TRBD2
size: -
V: TRBV9
CDR3: CASSPRAGGYQETQYF
DNA: TGTGCCAGCAGCCCGAGAGCGGGGGGCTACCAAGAGACCCAGTACTTC

J: TRBJ2-5
D: TRBD1
size: -
V: TRBV5-1
CDR3: CASSLSRGRRETQYF
DNA: TGCGCCAGCAGCTTGAGCAGGGGGCGCCGAGAGACCCAGTACTTC

J: TRBJ2-1
D: -
size: once
V: TRBV2
CDR3: CASSELGDSYNEQFF
DNA: TGTGCCAGCAGTGAATTGGGAGACTCCTACAATGAGCAGTTCTTC

J: TRBJ2-1
D: TRBD2
size: -
V: TRBV2
CDR3: CASLGGSPLRSSYNEQFF
DNA: TGTGCCAGCCTGGGCGGGAGCCCCCTCCGCAGCTCCTACAATGAGCAGTTCTTC

J: TRBJ1-2
D: TRBD1
size: -
V: TRBV2
CDR3: CASAGQGAGYTF
DNA: TGTGCCAGCGCGGGACAGGGGGCCGGCTACACCTTC

J: TRBJ2-1
D: -
size: -
V: TRBV6-1
CDR3: CASRGGSMDEQFF
DNA: TGTGCCAGCAGGGGGGGATCCATGGATGAGCAGTTCTTC

J: TRBJ2-7
D: TRBD1
size: -
V: TRBV7-9
CDR3: CASSLDRVKQYF
DNA: TGTGCCAGCAGCCTGGACAGGGTGAAGCAGTACTTC

J: TRBJ2-3
D: -
size: -
V: TRBV5-4
CDR3: CASRTGQSTDTQYF
DNA: TGTGCCAGCCGAACTGGACAGAGCACAGATACGCAGTATTTT

J: TRBJ1-2
D: -
size: -
V: TRBV7-2
CDR3: CASSTPSRQALTKYGYTF
DNA: TGTGCCAGCAGCACTCCTTCCAGACAGGCCTTAACTAAATATGGCTACACCTTC

J: TRBJ2-4
D: -
size: -
V: TRBV6-6
CDR3: CASSYLAGSAKNIQYF
DNA: TGTGCCAGCAGTTATCTGGCGGGGTCGGCCAAAAACATTCAGTACTTC

J: TRBJ1-2
D: TRBD1
size: -
V: TRBV28
CDR3: CASSFQRGRNYGYTF
DNA: TGTGCCAGCAGTTTTCAGAGGGGGCGCAACTATGGCTACACCTTC

J: TRBJ2-3
D: -
size: few
V: TRBV28
CDR3: CASSLLPGSSDTQYF
DNA: TGTGCCAGCAGTTTATTACCAGGTTCTTCAGATACGCAGTATTTT

J: TRBJ2-1
D: TRBD2
size: -
V: TRBV7-3
CDR3: CASSLTSGGNNEQFF
DNA: TGTGCCAGCAGCTTAACAAGCGGGGGTAACAATGAGCAGTTCTTC

J: TRBJ2-7
D: TRBD1
size: -
V: TRBV6-1
CDR3: CAGALDRGREEQYF
DNA: TGTGCCGGAGCCCTGGACAGGGGAAGAGAAGAGCAGTACTTC

J: TRBJ2-7
D: -
size: -
V: TRBV27
CDR3: CARGTFAYEQYF
DNA: TGTGCCAGAGGGACATTTGCCTACGAGCAGTACTTC

J: TRBJ2-2
D: TRBD1
size: -
V: TRBV27
CDR3: CASSADRAPRTGELFF
DNA: TGTGCCAGCAGTGCCGACAGGGCCCCGCGTACCGGGGAGCTGTTTTTT